One and the same sample provided the 9 T cell receptor beta chains below, sequenced in a study of cytotoxic CD8 clonotypes in ibrutinib-treated CLL. Profiling relied on immunoSEQ multiplex PCR, and the TCRdb table lists in-frame clones only, not all of them. The data contain around 160,000 clones, approximately 90% of them singletons. The sample consisted of PBMCs, taken at disease progression, from a patient treated with ibrutinib. Receptors were obtained from a human donor with chronic lymphocytic leukemia.

V gene TRBV11-2 combines with J gene TRBJ2-7, with 10 bases matching TRBD2. Germline CDR1 is SGHAT and CDR2 is FQNNGV. The CDR3 consists of 15 residues. Losses at the gene ends were 6 bases for V and 2 bases for J; bases not matched to a gene: 7. The CDR3 loop reads CASSLRTSGPYEQYF. DNA for the CDR3: TGTGCCAGCAGTCTTAGGACTAGCGGACCCTACGAGCAGTACTTC. Using reference TRBV11-2 and TRBJ2-7 for the parts outside the CDR3, the full variable domain is EAGVAQSPRYKIIEKRQSVAFWCNPISGHATLYWYQQILGQGPKLLIQFQNNGVVDDSQLPKDRFSAERLKGVDSTLKIQPAKLEDSAVYLCASSLRTSGPYEQYFGPGTRLTVT.

This sequence joins TRBV14 and TRBJ1-1, with D unclear. The germline V and J ends were trimmed by 1 base and 4 bases, with 16 bases remaining between them. CDR1 is SGHDN and CDR2 is FVKESK in the germline V gene. This CDR3 has 16 residues. CDR3 DNA sequence: TGTGCCAGCAGCCAAGCGGGCCTCCCCCGAACCACTGAAGCTTTCTTT. It encodes CASSQAGLPRTTEAFF.

V is TRBV18 and J is TRBJ2-5; TRBD1 matches 8 bases. Germline V gene lookup returns CDR1 KGHSH and CDR2 LQKENI. J was trimmed by 2 bases and V by 7 bases; bases with no gene match: 3. This CDR3 has 13 residues. DNA of the CDR3: TGTGCCAGCTTAGGGACAGGACAAGAGACCCAGTACTTC. Translating it yields CASLGTGQETQYF. Filled out from reference TRBV18 and TRBJ2-5, the complete variable domain reads NAGVMQNPRHLVRRRGQEARLRCSPMKGHSHVYWYRQLPEEGLKFMVYLQKENIIDESGMPKERFSAEFPKEGPSILRIQQVVRGDSAAYFCASLGTGQETQYFGPGTRLLVL.

This clone was detected only once. This chain joins TRBV15 and TRBJ2-5, with D perhaps matching TRBD1 (5 bases). This CDR3 is built from 16 residues. V shed 4 bases and J shed 5 bases, with 20 bases lying between them. Germline loops: CDR1 LNHNV, CDR2 YYDKDF (reference sequence). The CDR3 here is CATSKLWGLQEETQYF. As DNA, the CDR3 is TGTGCCACCAGCAAGCTGTGGGGCCTACAGGAGGAGACCCAGTACTTC.

V usage is TRBV19 and J usage is TRBJ2-1; a possible D gene is TRBD2 (6 bases). The CDR3 extends over 16 amino acids. Trimming removed 0 bases from V and 9 bases from J, with 18 bases in between. In germline, CDR1 is LNHDA, CDR2 SQIVND (reference sequence). This CDR3 is CASSIDFGGVGGEQFF. The CDR3 DNA follows: TGTGCCAGTAGTATAGATTTCGGGGGAGTAGGCGGTGAGCAGTTCTTC.

The chain carries TRBV5-1 and TRBJ1-1; D not resolved. CDR3 length: 14 residues. Germline V CDR1 and CDR2: SGHRS, YFSETQ. V lost 0 bases and J lost 1, with 7 bases in between. CDR3 bases: TGCGCCAGCAGCTTGGCCCCTGGGAACACTGAAGCTTTCTTT. Its protein product is CASSLAPGNTEAFF. Full variable domain (rest looked up from reference TRBV5-1 and TRBJ1-1): KAGVTQTPRYLIKTRGQQVTLSCSPISGHRSVSWYQQTPGQGLQFLFEYFSETQRNKGNFPGRFSGRQFSNSRSEMNVSTLELGDSALYLCASSLAPGNTEAFFGQGTRLTVV.

This clone was detected only a few times. This chain joins TRBV5-1 and TRBJ2-7, with 9 bases identical to TRBD1. Germline-derived CDR1 and CDR2 are SGHRS and YFSETQ. The J segment lost 5 bases and the V segment lost 5 bases, leaving 8 bases of the junction unmatched. This CDR3 is built from 14 residues. Here the CDR3 reads CASSSRTGVNEQYF. In DNA, the CDR3 is TGCGCCAGCAGTTCCCGGACAGGGGTCAACGAGCAGTACTTC. Full variable domain (rest looked up from reference TRBV5-1 and TRBJ2-7): KAGVTQTPRYLIKTRGQQVTLSCSPISGHRSVSWYQQTPGQGLQFLFEYFSETQRNKGNFPGRFSGRQFSNSRSEMNVSTLELGDSALYLCASSSRTGVNEQYFGPGTRLTVT.

For this clone: This is likely a read error, given that the CDR3 carries no conserved phenylalanine or tryptophan at its end. The chain carries TRBV5-6 and TRBJ1-2; D not resolved. The germline gives CDR1 SGHDT, CDR2 YYEEEE. There are 15 residues in the CDR3. V was shortened by 0 bases and J by 2 bases, with 11 bases between the two germline ends. The CDR3 DNA reads TGTGCCAGCAGCTTGGGGGCGGGTACCAACTATGGCTACACCTCC. Amino acids: CASSLGAGTNYGYTS.

The chain couples TRBV9 to TRBJ1-2; possibly TRBD1 for D (6 bases). Germline V lookup: CDR1 SGDLS, CDR2 YYNGEE. The V end was cut by 0 bases, the J end by 7 bases, with 16 bases between. There are 15 residues in the CDR3. CDR3 amino acids: CASSVDPTGYTGYTF. CDR3 DNA: TGTGCCAGCAGCGTAGACCCTACAGGGTATACTGGCTACACCTTC.